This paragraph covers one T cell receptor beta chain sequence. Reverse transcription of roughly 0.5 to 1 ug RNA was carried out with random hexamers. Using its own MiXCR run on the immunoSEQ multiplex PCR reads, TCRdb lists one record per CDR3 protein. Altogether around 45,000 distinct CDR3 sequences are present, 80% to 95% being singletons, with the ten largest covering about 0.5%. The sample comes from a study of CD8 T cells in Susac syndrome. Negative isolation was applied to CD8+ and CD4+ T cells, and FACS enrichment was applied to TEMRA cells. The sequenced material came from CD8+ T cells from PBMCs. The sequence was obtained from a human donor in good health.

This CDR3 reads CASSQESPWYSGANVLTF. The CDR3 DNA follows: TGTGCCAGCAGCCAAGAATCTCCCTGGTACTCTGGGGCCAACGTCCTGACTTTC. The chain couples TRBV3-1 to TRBJ2-6; D gene ambiguous. V shed 0 bases and J shed 0 bases, with 12 bases lying between them. The CDR3 sequence is 18 residues long. The V gene's germline CDR1 is LGHDT and CDR2 YNNKEL (reference sequence).